This TCR beta chain was identified in a study of cytomegalovirus exposure and HLA in healthy donors. General study results and limits: The classifier reportedly diagnosed cytomegalovirus status with high sensitivity and specificity. Per a prior analysis, the majority of TCR beta V segments were productive roughly 87% or roughly 30% of the time. Most TCR sequences were uncommon, yet certain public TCRs appeared in many donors. A missense variant in DCLRE1C was later tied to TCR beta V- and J-gene trimming.

Primers for the PCR totalled 60 Vbeta and 13 Jbeta. TCRdb keeps only in-frame clones here, not all; method: immunoSEQ multiplex PCR. This repertoire shows 120,000 or so clones, about four fifths found once; its top ten account for 8.5% to 10%. This CDR3 contains 15 residues. Looked up from germline, CDR1 is MNHEY and CDR2 is SVGAGI. V shed 10 bases and J 4 bases; nucleotides not matched to a gene: 12. On this clone itself: Its antigen is as yet unknown.

Source material: PBMCs. The receptor was derived from a female donor in good health and CMV-seropositive. V usage is TRBV6-5 and J usage is TRBJ2-2; 7 bases are a match to TRBD1. For the CDR3, the DNA is TGTGCCACCTATCCCGGGACAGTTCCCACCGGGGAGCTGTTTTTT. Residues: CATYPGTVPTGELFF.